This TCR beta chain was captured by sequencing in a study of cytomegalovirus exposure and HLA in healthy donors. Findings and limits, study-wide: The study dropped some indistinguishable V segments, TRBV6-2 and TRBV6-3 among them. For TCR beta chains, V- and J-gene trimming was later linked to a missense DCLRE1C variant. In a later analysis, most CMV-associated TCR beta chains appeared HLA-restricted.

The CDR3 length is 17 residues. V was shortened by 4 bases and J by 5 bases, with 21 bases between the two germline ends. Germline CDR1 and CDR2: SGDLS and YYNGEE. PCR involved 60 Vbeta and 13 Jbeta primers. Assay: immunoSEQ multiplex PCR; the TCRdb copy retains only in-frame clones and omits some. The sample yields 100,000 to 150,000 clones, around 80% seen once. About this clone itself: Its antigen is still unknown.

The sample was PBMCs. The receptor comes from a female donor in good health and CMV-seronegative. The rearrangement uses TRBV9 and TRBJ2-2; D might be TRBD2 (5 bases). The CDR3 DNA reads TGTGCCAGCAGCTTGGGTGGGAGCCTAGGGAGAACCGGGGAGCTGTTTTTT. It specifies CASSLGGSLGRTGELFF.